Listed here are 26 T cell receptor beta chains from one sample, sequenced in a study of blood T cell repertoires in COVID-19. The data were produced by immunoSEQ multiplex PCR, yet TCRdb's version contains in-frame clones alone and is incomplete. The sample comprises roughly 260,000 clones, around 87% of which are singletons, and around 2.5% rests with the top ten. Sequencing was carried out using peripheral blood. The source is a woman aged 50 to 60 with acute or convalescent COVID-19.

The chain combines TRBV15 with TRBJ2-7; D might be TRBD2 (5 bases). Per germline, CDR1 LNHNV and CDR2 YYDKDF (reference sequence). The CDR3 covers 13 residues. Trimming pared 0 bases from V and 3 bases from J, leaving 6 bases between. Here the CDR3 reads CATSRDRGYEQYF. The CDR3 DNA follows: TGTGCCACCAGCAGAGATCGGGGCTACGAGCAGTACTTC.

V is TRBV6-5 and J is TRBJ2-1; a weak D match, TRBD2 (5 bases). CDR1 MNHEY and CDR2 SVGAGI come from the germline V gene. The CDR3 spans 16 residues. V lost 0 bases and J lost 4, with 13 bases in between. The DNA of the CDR3 is TGTGCCAGCAGTTACTCTTCTTTAGCGCATTACAATGAGCAGTTCTTC. This gives the protein CASSYSSLAHYNEQFF.

The rearrangement uses TRBV27 and TRBJ2-1; 7 nucleotides agree with TRBD1. The CDR3 contains 15 residues. Germline CDR1 and CDR2: MNHEY and SMNVEV (reference sequence). J lost 2 bases, V lost 2 bases, and 3 bases had no gene match. The CDR3 region has the DNA TGTGCCAGCAGTTTAAGTCAGGGGGCCTACAATGAGCAGTTCTTC. This sequence encodes CASSLSQGAYNEQFF.

The CDR3 DNA reads as TGTGCCAGCAGTCGCTTCCCGGGACAGGGATACGAGCAGTACTTC. Translation: CASSRFPGQGYEQYF. The chain links TRBV6-5 to TRBJ2-7; 9 nucleotides match TRBD1. Trimming at V came to 5 bases and at J to 4 bases, leaving 9 bases not matched to a gene. The CDR3 totals 15 residues. Germline V CDR1 and CDR2: MNHEY, SVGAGI.

The J gene is TRBJ2-2, the V gene TRBV7-2; a weak D match, TRBD1 (5 bases). Per germline, CDR1 SGHTA and CDR2 FQGNSA. Between the trimmed V and J ends, which lost 5 bases and 4 bases, there was a span of 14 bases. This CDR3 is built from 15 residues. Here the CDR3 DNA reads TGTGCCAGCAGCCTCGCCCCCCAGGGCACCGGGGAGCTGTTTTTT. Its translation: CASSLAPQGTGELFF.

The chain carries TRBV4-1 and TRBJ2-3; D remains unclear. This CDR3 has 15 residues. V was shortened by 5 bases and J by 2 bases, with 14 bases between the two germline ends. From germline, CDR1 is MGHRA and CDR2 YSYEKL. CDR3 sequence: CASSEGPTLTDTQYF. In DNA, the CDR3 is TGCGCCAGCAGCGAAGGGCCCACCCTCACAGATACGCAGTATTTT.

The genes are TRBV28 and TRBJ1-5; a weak D match, TRBD1 (5 bases). The CDR3 totals 13 residues. From germline, CDR1 is MDHEN and CDR2 SYDVKM. Between the trimmed V and J ends, which lost 10 bases and 9 bases, there was a span of 19 bases. The CDR3 loop is CATLQVPGGPQHF. CDR3 DNA: TGTGCCACCTTACAGGTCCCCGGGGGGCCCCAGCATTTT. Based on the CDR3 plus reference TRBV28 and TRBJ1-5, the full variable domain is DVKVTQSSRYLVKRTGEKVFLECVQDMDHENMFWYRQDPGLGLRLIYFSYDVKMKEKGDIPEGYSVSREKKERFSLILESASTNQTSMYLCATLQVPGGPQHFGDGTRLSIL.

Concerning this clone itself: The junction shows a germline mismatch at one end, possibly a read error. The chain is built from TRBV7-7 and TRBJ2-1; D perhaps matches TRBD1 (6 bases). This CDR3 contains 13 residues. Germline V gene lookup returns CDR1 SSHAT and CDR2 FNYEAQ (reference sequence). The chain's CDR3 is CASSSGLQGEQFF. The CDR3 nucleotides are TGTGCTAGCAGCTCCGGGCTACAGGGAGAGCAGTTCTTC.

The chain joins TRBV18 to TRBJ2-7; 9 positions agree with TRBD1. Germline V lookup: CDR1 KGHSH, CDR2 LQKENI. The CDR3 is 14 amino acids. V gave up 6 bases and J gave up 3 bases; unmatched junction bases: 6. The CDR3 reads CASSPDRGIYEQYF. The CDR3 DNA reads as TGTGCCAGCTCCCCCGACAGGGGGATCTACGAGCAGTACTTC.

The V call is TRBV6-1, the J call TRBJ2-7; D is uncertain. This CDR3 is 14 amino acids long. Germline CDR1 and CDR2: MNHNS and SASEGT. Trimming cost V 1 base and J 2 bases, with 9 bases left between them. The CDR3 DNA reads TGTGCCAGCAGTGAAGGCAGGCCGACCTACGAGCAGTACTTC. Residues: CASSEGRPTYEQYF.

The V and J genes are TRBV5-1 and TRBJ1-2; 8 bases agree with TRBD1. Germline V gives CDR1 SGHRS, CDR2 YFSETQ. With 2 bases clipped from V and 4 bases from J, the junction kept 4 bases outside the gene matches. The CDR3 spans 14 residues. The CDR3 sequence: CASSFRQGSYGYTF. DNA for the CDR3: TGCGCCAGCAGCTTTAGACAGGGGAGCTATGGCTACACCTTC. The variable domain in full, completed from reference TRBV5-1 and TRBJ1-2, reads KAGVTQTPRYLIKTRGQQVTLSCSPISGHRSVSWYQQTPGQGLQFLFEYFSETQRNKGNFPGRFSGRQFSNSRSEMNVSTLELGDSALYLCASSFRQGSYGYTFGSGTRLTVV.

V and J are TRBV6-2 or TRBV6-3 and TRBJ2-3; D gene ambiguous. Germline loops: CDR1 MNHEY, CDR2 SVGEGT. The CDR3 is 13 residues long. The germline V and J ends were trimmed by 2 bases and 3 bases, with 6 bases remaining between them. DNA of the CDR3: TGTGCCAGCAGTTACGTCCAGACAGATACGCAGTATTTT. Translating gives CASSYVQTDTQYF.

The gene calls are TRBV7-2 and TRBJ1-3; D is possibly TRBD1 (5 bases). V was clipped by 0 bases and J by 2 bases, with 14 bases between them. This CDR3 is 17 amino acids long. Germline CDR1 reads SGHTA; CDR2 reads FQGNSA. The CDR3 DNA reads TGTGCCAGCAGCTTAGCGAAGCGGGGGTTTCCTGGAAACACCATATATTTT. Translated: CASSLAKRGFPGNTIYF. Using reference TRBV7-2 and TRBJ1-3 for the parts outside the CDR3, the full variable domain is GAGVSQSPSNKVTEKGKDVELRCDPISGHTALYWYRQSLGQGLEFLIYFQGNSAPDKSGLPSDRFSAERTGGSVSTLTIQRTQQEDSAVYLCASSLAKRGFPGNTIYFGEGSWLTVV.

The V call is TRBV2, the J call TRBJ1-4; D call uncertain. The V end was cut by 2 bases, the J end by 8 bases, with 12 bases between. This CDR3 has 14 residues. The germline gives CDR1 SNHLY, CDR2 FYNNEI. This CDR3 is CASSESVRVEKLFF. The CDR3 nucleotides are TGTGCCAGCAGTGAATCCGTCCGCGTGGAAAAACTGTTTTTT.

The chain employs TRBV29-1 and TRBJ2-1, with 9 bases aligning to TRBD2. This CDR3 comprises 16 residues. CDR1 and CDR2 (germline): SQVTM, ANQGSEA. Trimming cost V 6 bases and J 4 bases; bases outside gene matches: 13. The CDR3 spells CSVRLADRLEYNEQFF. Written as DNA, the CDR3 is TGCAGCGTGCGACTAGCGGACCGTCTTGAGTACAATGAGCAGTTCTTC.

The rearrangement uses TRBV24-1 and TRBJ2-2, with D maybe TRBD2 (6 bases). The V end lost 1 base, the J end lost 5 bases, and 7 bases lay between the germline ends. Germline values: CDR1 KGHDR, CDR2 SFDVKD. The length of the CDR3 is 14 residues. CDR3 amino acids: CATSDLRETGELFF. The CDR3 coding sequence is TGTGCCACCAGTGATTTACGGGAGACCGGGGAGCTGTTTTTT.

The chain couples TRBV7-9 to TRBJ1-5, with a possible D match to TRBD1 (5 bases). CDR1 is SEHNR, CDR2 FQNEAQ, per germline (reference sequence). The V end lost 1 base, the J end lost 7 bases, and 14 bases lay between the germline ends. The CDR3 has 15 amino acids. The CDR3 DNA reads TGTGCCAGCAGCTTAGGACAACCCCAGGGCCAGCCCCAGCATTTT. This sequence encodes CASSLGQPQGQPQHF.

This clone was recorded only once. V gene TRBV7-3 combines with J gene TRBJ2-3; 9 bases match TRBD2. V was clipped by 4 bases and J by 1 base; unmatched bases: 0. Per germline, CDR1 SGHTA and CDR2 FQGTGA. The CDR3 has 14 amino acids. In DNA, the CDR3 is TGTGCCAGCAGCTGGACTAGCGGCACAGATACGCAGTATTTT. Its translation is CASSWTSGTDTQYF. Full variable domain (outside the CDR3, taken from reference TRBV7-3 and TRBJ2-3): GAGVSQTPSNKVTEKGKYVELRCDPISGHTALYWYRQSLGQGPEFLIYFQGTGAADDSGLPNDRFFAVRPEGSVSTLKIQRTERGDSAVYLCASSWTSGTDTQYFGPGTRLTVL.

The chain carries TRBV29-1 and TRBJ2-2, with 7 bases lining up with TRBD2. The CDR3 is made up of 17 amino acids. V lost 5 bases and J lost 2; bases outside the gene matches: 14. Germline V lookup: CDR1 SQVTM, CDR2 ANQGSEA. The CDR3 region is CSVPPDWGGINTGELFF. DNA of the CDR3: TGCAGCGTTCCCCCTGACTGGGGAGGGATTAACACCGGGGAGCTGTTTTTT.

This chain joins TRBV7-3 and TRBJ1-2; the D gene is possibly TRBD1 (6 bases). Trimming took off 5 bases at V and 4 bases at J, with 11 bases between the two ends. Germline-derived CDR1 and CDR2 are SGHTA and FQGTGA. CDR3 length equals 13 residues. CDR3 sequence reads: CASSPQQGYGYTF. Here the CDR3 DNA reads TGTGCCAGCAGCCCCCAACAGGGCTATGGCTACACCTTC.

This chain joins TRBV28 and TRBJ1-5; weak D call: TRBD1 (6 bases). Germline V gene sequence: CDR1 MDHEN, CDR2 SYDVKM. Deletions cut 3 bases from V and 6 bases from J, with 18 bases between. The CDR3 loop spans 16 amino acids. This CDR3 is CASSFAGAVVVQPQHF. CDR3 nucleotides: TGTGCCAGCAGTTTTGCGGGGGCCGTGGTGGTTCAGCCCCAGCATTTT.

The rearrangement joins TRBV19 to TRBJ2-1, with 10 bases aligning to TRBD2. The CDR3 covers 15 residues. The ends lost 6 bases at V and 4 bases at J; junction bases unmatched: 6. CDR1 is LNHDA and CDR2 is SQIVND in the germline V gene (reference sequence). The CDR3 nucleotides read TGTGCCAGTAGACCACTAGCGGGAAGTTACAATGAGCAGTTCTTC. As protein: CASRPLAGSYNEQFF. Full variable domain (rest looked up from reference TRBV19 and TRBJ2-1): DGGITQSPKYLFRKEGQNVTLSCEQNLNHDAMYWYRQDPGQGLRLIYYSQIVNDFQKGDIAEGYSVSREKKESFPLTVTSAQKNPTAFYLCASRPLAGSYNEQFFGPGTRLTVL.

The V call is TRBV30, the J call TRBJ1-6; maybe TRBD1 (5 bases). V lost 4 bases, J lost 7 bases, and 17 bases lay in between. CDR3 length equals 15 residues. Germline values: CDR1 GTSNPN, CDR2 SVGIG (reference sequence). CDR3 sequence: CAWTVGALGNSPLHF. The DNA of the CDR3 is TGTGCCTGGACCGTTGGGGCCCTAGGGAATTCACCCCTCCACTTT.

The CDR3 protein is CASSIRQGPATNEKLFF. The DNA of the CDR3 is TGTGCCAGCAGTATCCGACAGGGGCCTGCAACTAATGAAAAACTGTTTTTT. This chain uses TRBV2 with TRBJ1-4; 8 bases are shared with TRBD1. Germline V gives CDR1 SNHLY, CDR2 FYNNEI. V was clipped by 5 bases and J by 0 bases; unmatched bases: 8. This CDR3 contains 17 residues. Full variable domain (rest looked up from reference TRBV2 and TRBJ1-4): EPEVTQTPSHQVTQMGQEVILRCVPISNHLYFYWYRQILGQKVEFLVSFYNNEISEKSEIFDDQFSVERPDGSNFTLKIRSTKLEDSAMYFCASSIRQGPATNEKLFFGSGTQLSVL.

J is TRBJ1-5 and V is TRBV28; weak D call: TRBD1 (6 bases). Trimming pared 5 bases from V and 1 base from J, leaving 15 bases between. The CDR3 is 16 amino acids. CDR1 is MDHEN, CDR2 SYDVKM, per germline. The CDR3 DNA reads as TGTGCCAGCAGTACCACAGGGAAGGGGAGCAATCAGCCCCAGCATTTT. As protein: CASSTTGKGSNQPQHF.

The chain couples TRBV6-5 to TRBJ2-1; a possible D gene is TRBD1 (5 bases). There are 15 residues in the CDR3. CDR1 MNHEY and CDR2 SVGAGI come from the germline V gene. V was pared by 6 bases and J by 0 bases, with 12 bases between. The CDR3 bases are TGTGCCAGCAGACTACAGGTTCGCTCCTACAATGAGCAGTTCTTC. It is translated as CASRLQVRSYNEQFF.